The clone carrying this T cell receptor beta chain was counted only a few times. Germline trimming cut 2 bases from V and 3 bases from J; bases unmatched to any gene: 2. CDR1 SGDLS and CDR2 YYNGEE come from the germline V gene. The CDR3 is 14 residues long. This sample is drawn from a study of response to subunit inactivated influenza vaccine. Using its own MiXCR run on the RT-PCR reads, TCRdb lists one record per CDR3 protein. The table includes about 190,000 distinct CDR3 sequences, around 15% detected once. The source of this sequence is a man in his fifties who received an inactivated influenza vaccine. The sample here was CD8+ T cells sorted from PBMCs, taken roughly 5 days after vaccination. The V call is TRBV9, the J call TRBJ2-7, with TRBD2 matching 10 bases. The CDR3 region has the DNA TGTGCCAGCAGCGTTAGCGGGAGGTTCTACGAGCAGTACTTC. As protein: CASSVSGRFYEQYF. Full variable domain (remainder filled in from reference TRBV9 and TRBJ2-7): DSGVTQTPKHLITATGQRVTLRCSPRSGDLSVYWYQQSLDQGLQFLIQYYNGEERAKGNILERFSAQQFPDLHSELNLSSLELGDSALYFCASSVSGRFYEQYFGPGTRLTVT.